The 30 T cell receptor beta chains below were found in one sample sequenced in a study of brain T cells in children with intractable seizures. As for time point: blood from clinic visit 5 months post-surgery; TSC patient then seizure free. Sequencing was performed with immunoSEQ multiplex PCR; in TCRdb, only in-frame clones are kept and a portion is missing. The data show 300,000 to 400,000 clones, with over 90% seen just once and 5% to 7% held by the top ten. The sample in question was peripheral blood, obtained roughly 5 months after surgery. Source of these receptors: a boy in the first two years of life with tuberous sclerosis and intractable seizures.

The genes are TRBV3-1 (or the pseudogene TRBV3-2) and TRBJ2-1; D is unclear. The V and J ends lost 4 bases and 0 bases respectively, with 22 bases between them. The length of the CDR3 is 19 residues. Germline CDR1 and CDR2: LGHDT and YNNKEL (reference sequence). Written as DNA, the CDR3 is TGTGCCAGCAGCCCATTTGTGCTGGACGGTCCTTTCTCCTACAATGAGCAGTTCTTC. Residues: CASSPFVLDGPFSYNEQFF.

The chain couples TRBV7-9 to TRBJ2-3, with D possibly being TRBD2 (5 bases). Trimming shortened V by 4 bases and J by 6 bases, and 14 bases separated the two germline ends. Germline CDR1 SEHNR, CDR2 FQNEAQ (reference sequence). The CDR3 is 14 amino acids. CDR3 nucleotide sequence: TGTGCCAGCAGCTCAGCCCGGGGTTACGATACGCAGTATTTT. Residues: CASSSARGYDTQYF.

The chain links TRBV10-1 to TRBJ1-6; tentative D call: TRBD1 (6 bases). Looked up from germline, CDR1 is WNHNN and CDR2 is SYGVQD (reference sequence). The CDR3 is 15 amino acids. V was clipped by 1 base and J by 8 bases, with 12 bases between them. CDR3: CASSELGGRDSPLHF. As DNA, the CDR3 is TGCGCCAGCAGTGAGTTAGGGGGTAGGGATTCACCCCTCCACTTT.

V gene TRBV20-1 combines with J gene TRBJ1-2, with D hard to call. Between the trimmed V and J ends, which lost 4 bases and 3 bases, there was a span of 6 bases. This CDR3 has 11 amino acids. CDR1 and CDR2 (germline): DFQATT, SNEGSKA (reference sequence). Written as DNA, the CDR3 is TGCAGTGCTATCTCCGACTATGGCTACACCTTC. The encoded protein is CSAISDYGYTF.

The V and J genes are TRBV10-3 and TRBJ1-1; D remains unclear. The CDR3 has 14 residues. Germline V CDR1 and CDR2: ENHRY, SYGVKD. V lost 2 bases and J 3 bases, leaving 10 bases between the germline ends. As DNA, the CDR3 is TGTGCCATCAGTGAGGCCCTGGGTGACACTGAAGCTTTCTTT. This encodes CAISEALGDTEAFF.

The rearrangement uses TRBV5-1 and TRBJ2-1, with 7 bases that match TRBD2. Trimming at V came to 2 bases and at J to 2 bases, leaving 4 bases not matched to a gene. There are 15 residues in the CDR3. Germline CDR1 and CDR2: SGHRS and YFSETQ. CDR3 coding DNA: TGCGCCAGCAGCTTCGAGGGACTACCCTACAATGAGCAGTTCTTC. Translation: CASSFEGLPYNEQFF.

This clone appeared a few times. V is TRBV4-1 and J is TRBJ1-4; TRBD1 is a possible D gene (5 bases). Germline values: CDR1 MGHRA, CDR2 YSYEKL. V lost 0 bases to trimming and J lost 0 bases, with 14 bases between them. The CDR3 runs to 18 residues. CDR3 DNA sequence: TGCGCCAGCAGCCAAGAAAGGTATGGGGCCGCAACTAATGAAAAACTGTTTTTT. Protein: CASSQERYGAATNEKLFF.

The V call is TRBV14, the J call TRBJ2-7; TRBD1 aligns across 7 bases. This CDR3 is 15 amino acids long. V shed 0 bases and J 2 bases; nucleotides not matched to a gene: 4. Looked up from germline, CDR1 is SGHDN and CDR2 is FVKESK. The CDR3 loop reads CASSQETGITYEQYF. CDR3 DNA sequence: TGTGCCAGCAGCCAAGAGACAGGGATTACCTACGAGCAGTACTTC.

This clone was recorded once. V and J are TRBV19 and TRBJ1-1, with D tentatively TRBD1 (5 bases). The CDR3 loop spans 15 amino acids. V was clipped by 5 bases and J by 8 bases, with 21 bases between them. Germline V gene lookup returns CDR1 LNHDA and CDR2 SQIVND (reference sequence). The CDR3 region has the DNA TGTGCCAGTAGTTCCGCCGAGGGGTCGCAAACAGAAGCTTTCTTT. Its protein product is CASSSAEGSQTEAFF.

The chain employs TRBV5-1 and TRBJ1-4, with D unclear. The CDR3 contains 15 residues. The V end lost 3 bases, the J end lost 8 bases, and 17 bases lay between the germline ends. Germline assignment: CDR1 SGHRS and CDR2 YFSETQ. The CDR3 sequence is CASSSYTGRGEKLFF. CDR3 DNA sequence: TGCGCCAGCAGCTCCTACACGGGCCGAGGGGAAAAACTGTTTTTT.

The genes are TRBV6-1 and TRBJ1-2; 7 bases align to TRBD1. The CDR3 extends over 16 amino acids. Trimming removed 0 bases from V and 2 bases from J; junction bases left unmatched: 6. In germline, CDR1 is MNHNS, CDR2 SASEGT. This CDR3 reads CASSEAQTGVNYGYTF. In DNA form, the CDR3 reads TGTGCCAGCAGTGAAGCGCAAACAGGGGTCAACTATGGCTACACCTTC.

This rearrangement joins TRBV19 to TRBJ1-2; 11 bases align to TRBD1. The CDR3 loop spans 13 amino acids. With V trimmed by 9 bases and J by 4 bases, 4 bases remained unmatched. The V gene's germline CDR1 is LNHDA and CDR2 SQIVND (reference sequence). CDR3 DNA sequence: TGTGCCAGCGGGACAGGGGGGATCTATGGCTACACCTTC. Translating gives CASGTGGIYGYTF. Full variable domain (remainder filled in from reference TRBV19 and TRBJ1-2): DGGITQSPKYLFRKEGQNVTLSCEQNLNHDAMYWYRQDPGQGLRLIYYSQIVNDFQKGDIAEGYSVSREKKESFPLTVTSAQKNPTAFYLCASGTGGIYGYTFGSGTRLTVV.

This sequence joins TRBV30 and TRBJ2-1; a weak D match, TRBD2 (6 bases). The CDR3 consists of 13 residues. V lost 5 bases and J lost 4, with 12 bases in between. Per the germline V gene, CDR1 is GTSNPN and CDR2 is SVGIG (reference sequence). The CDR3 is CAWGPGGYNEQFF. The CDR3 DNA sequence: TGTGCCTGGGGCCCCGGGGGTTACAATGAGCAGTTCTTC.

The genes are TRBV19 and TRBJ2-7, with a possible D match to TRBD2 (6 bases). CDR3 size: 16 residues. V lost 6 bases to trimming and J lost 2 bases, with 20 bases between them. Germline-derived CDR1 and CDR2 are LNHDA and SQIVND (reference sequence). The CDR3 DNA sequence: TGTGCCAGTAGCGTGGCGGGGTACCCCCTTACCTACGAGCAGTACTTC. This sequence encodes CASSVAGYPLTYEQYF.

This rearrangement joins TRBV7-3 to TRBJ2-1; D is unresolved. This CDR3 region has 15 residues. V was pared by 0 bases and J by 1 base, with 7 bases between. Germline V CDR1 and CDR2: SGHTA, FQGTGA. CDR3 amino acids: CASSLTPESYNEQFF. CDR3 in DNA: TGTGCCAGCAGCTTAACGCCAGAGTCCTACAATGAGCAGTTCTTC.

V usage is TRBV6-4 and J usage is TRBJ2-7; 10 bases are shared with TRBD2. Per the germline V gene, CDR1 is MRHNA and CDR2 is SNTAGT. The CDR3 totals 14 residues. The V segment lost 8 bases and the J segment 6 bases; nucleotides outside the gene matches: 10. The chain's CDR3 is CASSRGLARSEQYF. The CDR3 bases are TGTGCCAGCTCAAGGGGACTAGCGAGATCCGAGCAGTACTTC.

CDR3 nucleotides: TGTGCCAGTAGTTCCTCTCCGGGACAGCCCTTCGGCGCTGAAGCTTTCTTT. This codes for CASSSSPGQPFGAEAFF. J is TRBJ1-1 and V is TRBV19; 7 bases match TRBD1. J lost 6 bases, V lost 5 bases, and 18 bases had no gene match. CDR1 is LNHDA and CDR2 is SQIVND in the germline V gene (reference sequence). This CDR3 has 17 residues. Filled out from reference TRBV19 and TRBJ1-1, the complete variable domain reads DGGITQSPKYLFRKEGQNVTLSCEQNLNHDAMYWYRQDPGQGLRLIYYSQIVNDFQKGDIAEGYSVSREKKESFPLTVTSAQKNPTAFYLCASSSSPGQPFGAEAFFGQGTRLTVV.

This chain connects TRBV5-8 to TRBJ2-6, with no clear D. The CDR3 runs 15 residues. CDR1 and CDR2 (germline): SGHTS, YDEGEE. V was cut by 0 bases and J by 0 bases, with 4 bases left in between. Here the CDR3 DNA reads TGTGCCAGCAGCTTGGCTTACTCTGGGGCCAACGTCCTGACTTTC. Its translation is CASSLAYSGANVLTF.

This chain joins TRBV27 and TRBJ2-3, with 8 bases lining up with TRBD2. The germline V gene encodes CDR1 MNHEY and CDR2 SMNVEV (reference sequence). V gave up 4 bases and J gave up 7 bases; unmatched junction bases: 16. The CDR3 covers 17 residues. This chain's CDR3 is CASSSPVRSGVPHTQYF. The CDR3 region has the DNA TGTGCCAGCAGTTCCCCAGTTCGTAGCGGGGTTCCCCATACGCAGTATTTT.

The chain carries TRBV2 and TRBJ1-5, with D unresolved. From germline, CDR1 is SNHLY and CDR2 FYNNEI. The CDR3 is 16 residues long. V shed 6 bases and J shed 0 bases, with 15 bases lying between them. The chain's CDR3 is CASRLDVAYSNQPQHF. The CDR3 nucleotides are TGTGCCAGCAGGCTAGACGTTGCGTATAGCAATCAGCCCCAGCATTTT.

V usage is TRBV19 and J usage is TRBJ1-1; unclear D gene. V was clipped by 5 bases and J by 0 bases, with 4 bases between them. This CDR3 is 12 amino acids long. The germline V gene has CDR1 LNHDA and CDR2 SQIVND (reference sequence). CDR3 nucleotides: TGTGCCAGTAGTTACTTGAACACTGAAGCTTTCTTT. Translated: CASSYLNTEAFF.

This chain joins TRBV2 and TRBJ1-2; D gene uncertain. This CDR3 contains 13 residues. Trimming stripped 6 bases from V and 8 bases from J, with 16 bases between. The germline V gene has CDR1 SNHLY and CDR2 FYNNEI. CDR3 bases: TGTGCCAGCAGCGCGGACCGGGGTAGGGGCTACACCTTC. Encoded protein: CASSADRGRGYTF. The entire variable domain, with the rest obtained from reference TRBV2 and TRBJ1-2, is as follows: EPEVTQTPSHQVTQMGQEVILRCVPISNHLYFYWYRQILGQKVEFLVSFYNNEISEKSEIFDDQFSVERPDGSNFTLKIRSTKLEDSAMYFCASSADRGRGYTFGSGTRLTVV.

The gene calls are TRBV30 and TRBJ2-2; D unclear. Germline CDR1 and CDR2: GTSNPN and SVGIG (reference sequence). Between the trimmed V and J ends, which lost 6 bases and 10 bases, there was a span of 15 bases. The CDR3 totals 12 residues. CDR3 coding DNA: TGTGCCTGCTCGACCCATCCCCCGGAGCTGTTTTTT. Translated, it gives CACSTHPPELFF.

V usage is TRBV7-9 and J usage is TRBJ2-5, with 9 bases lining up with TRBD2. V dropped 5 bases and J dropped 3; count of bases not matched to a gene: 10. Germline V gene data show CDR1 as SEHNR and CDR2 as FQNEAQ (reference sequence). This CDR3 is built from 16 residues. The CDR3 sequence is CASSPRRGTSKETQYF. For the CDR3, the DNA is TGTGCCAGCAGCCCAAGACGTGGGACTAGCAAAGAGACCCAGTACTTC.

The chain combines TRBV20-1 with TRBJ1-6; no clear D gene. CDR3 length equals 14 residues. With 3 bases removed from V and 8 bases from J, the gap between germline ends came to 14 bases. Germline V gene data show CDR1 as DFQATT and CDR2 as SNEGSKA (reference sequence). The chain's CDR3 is CSASDGLVDSPLHF. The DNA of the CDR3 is TGCAGTGCTAGTGATGGCCTGGTGGATTCACCCCTCCACTTT.

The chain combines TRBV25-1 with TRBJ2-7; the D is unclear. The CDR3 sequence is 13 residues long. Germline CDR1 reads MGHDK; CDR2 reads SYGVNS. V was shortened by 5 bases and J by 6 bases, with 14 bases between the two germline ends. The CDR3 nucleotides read TGTGCCAGCAGTCGAGGTGGGTCCGTCGAGCAGTACTTC. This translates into CASSRGGSVEQYF.

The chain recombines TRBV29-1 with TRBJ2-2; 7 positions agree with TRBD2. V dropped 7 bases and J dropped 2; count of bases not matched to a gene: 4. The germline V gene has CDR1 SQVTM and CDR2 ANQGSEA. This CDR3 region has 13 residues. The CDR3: CSATSVNTGELFF. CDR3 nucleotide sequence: TGCAGCGCCACTAGCGTAAACACCGGGGAGCTGTTTTTT.

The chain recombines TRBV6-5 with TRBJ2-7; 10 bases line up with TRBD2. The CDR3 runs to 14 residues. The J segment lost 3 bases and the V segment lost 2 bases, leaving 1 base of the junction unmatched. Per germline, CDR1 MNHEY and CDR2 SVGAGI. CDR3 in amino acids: CASSYVAGGYEQYF. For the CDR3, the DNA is TGTGCCAGCAGTTACGTAGCGGGAGGCTACGAGCAGTACTTC.

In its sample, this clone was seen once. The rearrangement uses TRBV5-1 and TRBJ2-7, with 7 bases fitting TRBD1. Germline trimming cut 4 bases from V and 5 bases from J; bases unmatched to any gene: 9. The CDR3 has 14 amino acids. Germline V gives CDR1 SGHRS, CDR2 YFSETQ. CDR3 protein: CASSAEGAVDEQYF. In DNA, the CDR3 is TGCGCCAGCAGCGCCGAGGGGGCAGTCGACGAGCAGTACTTC.

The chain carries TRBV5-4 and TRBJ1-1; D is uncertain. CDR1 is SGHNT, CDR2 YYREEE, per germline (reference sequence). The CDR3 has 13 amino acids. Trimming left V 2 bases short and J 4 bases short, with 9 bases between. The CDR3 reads CASSFPSATEAFF. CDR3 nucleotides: TGTGCCAGCAGCTTTCCTTCCGCCACTGAAGCTTTCTTT.